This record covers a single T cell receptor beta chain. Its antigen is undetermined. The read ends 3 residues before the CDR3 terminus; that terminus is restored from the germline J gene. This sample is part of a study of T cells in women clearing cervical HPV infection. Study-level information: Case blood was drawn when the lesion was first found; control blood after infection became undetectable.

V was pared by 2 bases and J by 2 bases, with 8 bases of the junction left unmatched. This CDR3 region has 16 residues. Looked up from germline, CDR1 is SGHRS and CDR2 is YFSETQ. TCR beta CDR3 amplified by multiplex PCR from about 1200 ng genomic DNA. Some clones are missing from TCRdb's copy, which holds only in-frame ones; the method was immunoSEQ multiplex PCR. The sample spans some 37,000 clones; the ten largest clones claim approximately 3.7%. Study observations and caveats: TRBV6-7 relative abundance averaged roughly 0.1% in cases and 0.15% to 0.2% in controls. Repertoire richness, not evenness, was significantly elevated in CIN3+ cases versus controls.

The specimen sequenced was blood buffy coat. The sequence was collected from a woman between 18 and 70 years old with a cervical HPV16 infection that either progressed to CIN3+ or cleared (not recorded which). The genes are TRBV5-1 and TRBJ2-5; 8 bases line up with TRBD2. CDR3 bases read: TGCGCCAGCAGCTTAGGAGCGGGGGCTGTACAAGAGACC. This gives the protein CASSLGAGAVQET. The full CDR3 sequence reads CASSLGAGAVQETQYF.